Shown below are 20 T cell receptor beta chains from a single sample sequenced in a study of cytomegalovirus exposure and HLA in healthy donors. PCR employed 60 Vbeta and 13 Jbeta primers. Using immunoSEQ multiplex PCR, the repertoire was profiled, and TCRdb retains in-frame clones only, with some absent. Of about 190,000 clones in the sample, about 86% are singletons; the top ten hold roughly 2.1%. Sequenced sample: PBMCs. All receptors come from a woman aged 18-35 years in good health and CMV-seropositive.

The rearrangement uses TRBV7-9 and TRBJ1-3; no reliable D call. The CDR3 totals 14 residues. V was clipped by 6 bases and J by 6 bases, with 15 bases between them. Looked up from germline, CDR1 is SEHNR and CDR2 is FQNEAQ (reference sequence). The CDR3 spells CASSSSGTVNTIYF. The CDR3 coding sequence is TGTGCCAGCAGTTCCAGCGGAACAGTAAACACCATATATTTT. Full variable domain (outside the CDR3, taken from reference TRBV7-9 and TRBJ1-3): DTGVSQNPRHKITKRGQNVTFRCDPISEHNRLYWYRQTLGQGPEFLTYFQNEAQLEKSRLLSDRFSAERPKGSFSTLEIQRTEQGDSAMYLCASSSSGTVNTIYFGEGSWLTVV.

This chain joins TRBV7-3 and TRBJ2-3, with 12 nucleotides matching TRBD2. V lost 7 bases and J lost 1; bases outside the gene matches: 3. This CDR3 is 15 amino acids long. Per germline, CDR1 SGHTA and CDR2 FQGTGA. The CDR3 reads CASTTSGGRTDTQYF. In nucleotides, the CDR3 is TGTGCCAGCACCACTAGCGGGGGGCGCACAGATACGCAGTATTTT. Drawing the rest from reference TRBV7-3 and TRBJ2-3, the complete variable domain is GAGVSQTPSNKVTEKGKYVELRCDPISGHTALYWYRQSLGQGPEFLIYFQGTGAADDSGLPNDRFFAVRPEGSVSTLKIQRTERGDSAVYLCASTTSGGRTDTQYFGPGTRLTVL.

The CDR3 loop reads CASTGEEYQETQYF. The CDR3 DNA follows: TGTGCCAGCACGGGGGAAGAGTACCAAGAGACCCAGTACTTC. The chain is built from TRBV2 and TRBJ2-5, with TRBD2 as a possible D gene (6 bases). The length of the CDR3 is 14 residues. The germline V and J ends were trimmed by 7 bases and 0 bases, with 12 bases remaining between them. The V gene's germline CDR1 is SNHLY and CDR2 FYNNEI.

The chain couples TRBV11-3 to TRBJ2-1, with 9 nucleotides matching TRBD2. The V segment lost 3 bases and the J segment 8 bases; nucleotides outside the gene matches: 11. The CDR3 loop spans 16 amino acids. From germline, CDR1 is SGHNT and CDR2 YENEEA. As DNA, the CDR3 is TGTGCCAGCAGCTTGAAAACGGGCGGGGGGGCCGATGAGCAGTTCTTC. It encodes CASSLKTGGGADEQFF. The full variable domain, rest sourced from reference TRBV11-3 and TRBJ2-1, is EAGVVQSPRYKIIEKKQPVAFWCNPISGHNTLYWYLQNLGQGPELLIRYENEEAVDDSQLPKDRFSAERLKGVDSTLKIQPAELGDSAVYLCASSLKTGGGADEQFFGPGTRLTVL.

DNA of the CDR3: TGTGCCAGCAGTTGGTTTGGGACTGACGCCCGGAGGGGTACGCAGTATTTT. Encoded protein: CASSWFGTDARRGTQYF. This rearrangement joins TRBV27 to TRBJ2-3; tentative D call: TRBD2 (6 bases). CDR1 and CDR2 from the germline V gene are MNHEY and SMNVEV (reference sequence). The V and J ends lost 4 bases and 8 bases respectively, with 25 bases between them. This CDR3 has 17 residues.

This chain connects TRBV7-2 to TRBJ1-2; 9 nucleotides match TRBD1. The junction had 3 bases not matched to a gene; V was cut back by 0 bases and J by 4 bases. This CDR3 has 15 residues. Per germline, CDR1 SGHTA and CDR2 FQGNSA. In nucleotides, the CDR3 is TGTGCCAGCAGCTTAGCTCTACAGGGGGCCTATGGCTACACCTTC. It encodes CASSLALQGAYGYTF.

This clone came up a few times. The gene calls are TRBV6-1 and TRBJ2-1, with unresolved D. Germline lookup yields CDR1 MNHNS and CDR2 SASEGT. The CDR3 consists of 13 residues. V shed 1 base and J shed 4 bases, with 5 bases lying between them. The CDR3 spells CASSEDEYNEQFF. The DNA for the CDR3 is TGTGCCAGCAGTGAAGACGAGTACAATGAGCAGTTCTTC.

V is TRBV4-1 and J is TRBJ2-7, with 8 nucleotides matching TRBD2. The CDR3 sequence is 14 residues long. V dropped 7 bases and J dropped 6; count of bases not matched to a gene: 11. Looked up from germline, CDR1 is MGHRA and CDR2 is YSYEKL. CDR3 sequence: CASKGVGGASEQYF. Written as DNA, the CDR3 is TGCGCCAGCAAAGGCGTCGGGGGGGCCAGCGAGCAGTACTTC.

Written as DNA, the CDR3 is TGTGCCAGCAGCTTAGATGGGCTGGACAGACACAGCTATGGCTACACCTTC. This translates into CASSLDGLDRHSYGYTF. This chain joins TRBV7-9 and TRBJ1-2; possibly TRBD1 for D (6 bases). Looked up from germline, CDR1 is SEHNR and CDR2 is FQNEAQ (reference sequence). V gave up 1 base and J gave up 4 bases, with 19 bases separating them. The CDR3 spans 17 residues. The full variable domain, with the rest looked up from reference TRBV7-9 and TRBJ1-2, is DTGVSQNPRHKITKRGQNVTFRCDPISEHNRLYWYRQTLGQGPEFLTYFQNEAQLEKSRLLSDRFSAERPKGSFSTLEIQRTEQGDSAMYLCASSLDGLDRHSYGYTFGSGTRLTVV.

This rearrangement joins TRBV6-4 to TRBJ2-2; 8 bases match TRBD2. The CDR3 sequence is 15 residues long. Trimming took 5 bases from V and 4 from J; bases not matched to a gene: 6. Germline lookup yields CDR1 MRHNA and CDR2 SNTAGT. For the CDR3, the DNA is TGTGCCAGCAGTAAGACTAGCGTCGGCACCGGGGAGCTGTTTTTT. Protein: CASSKTSVGTGELFF.

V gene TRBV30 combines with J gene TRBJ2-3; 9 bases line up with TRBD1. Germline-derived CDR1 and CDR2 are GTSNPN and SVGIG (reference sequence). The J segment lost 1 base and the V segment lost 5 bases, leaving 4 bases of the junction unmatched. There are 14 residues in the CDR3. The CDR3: CAWARQGGTDTQYF. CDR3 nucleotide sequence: TGTGCCTGGGCTAGACAGGGGGGCACAGATACGCAGTATTTT.

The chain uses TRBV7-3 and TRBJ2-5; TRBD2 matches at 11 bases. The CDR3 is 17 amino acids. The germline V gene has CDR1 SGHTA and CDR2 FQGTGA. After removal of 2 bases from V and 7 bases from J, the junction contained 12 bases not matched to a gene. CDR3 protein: CASSLVHSGGAIGTQYF. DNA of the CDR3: TGTGCCAGCAGCTTAGTCCATAGCGGGGGGGCCATTGGGACCCAGTACTTC.

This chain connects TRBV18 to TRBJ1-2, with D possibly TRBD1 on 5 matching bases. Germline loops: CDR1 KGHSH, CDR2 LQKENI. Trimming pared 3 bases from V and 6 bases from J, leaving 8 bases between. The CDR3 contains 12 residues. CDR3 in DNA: TGTGCCAGCTCACCTGTGGGGCATGGCTACACCTTC. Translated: CASSPVGHGYTF.

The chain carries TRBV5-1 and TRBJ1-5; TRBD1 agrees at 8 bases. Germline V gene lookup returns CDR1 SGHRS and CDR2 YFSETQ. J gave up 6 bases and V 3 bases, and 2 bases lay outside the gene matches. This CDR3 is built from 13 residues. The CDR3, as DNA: TGCGCCAGCAGCTCCACAGGGGGTCAGCCCCAGCATTTT. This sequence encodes CASSSTGGQPQHF.

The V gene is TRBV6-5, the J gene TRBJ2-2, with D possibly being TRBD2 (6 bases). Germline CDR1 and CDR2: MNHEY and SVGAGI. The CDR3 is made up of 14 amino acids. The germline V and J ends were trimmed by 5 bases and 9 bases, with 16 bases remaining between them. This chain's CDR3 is CASSEDPRDRELFF. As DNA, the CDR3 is TGTGCCAGCAGTGAGGATCCGCGGGATCGGGAGCTGTTTTTT.

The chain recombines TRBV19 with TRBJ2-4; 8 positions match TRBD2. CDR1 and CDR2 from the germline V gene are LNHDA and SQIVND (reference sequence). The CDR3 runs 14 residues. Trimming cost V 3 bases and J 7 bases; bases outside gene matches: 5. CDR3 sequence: CASSIGGLVNIQYF. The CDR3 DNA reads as TGTGCCAGTAGTATCGGGGGACTAGTCAACATTCAGTACTTC.

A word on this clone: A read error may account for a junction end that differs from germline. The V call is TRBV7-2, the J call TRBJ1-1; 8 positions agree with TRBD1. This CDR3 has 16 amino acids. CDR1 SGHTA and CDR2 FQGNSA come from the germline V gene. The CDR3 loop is CASSLSPGGVNTEAFF. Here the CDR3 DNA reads TGTGCCAGCAGCTTGAGTCCAGGGGGCGTGAATACTGAAGCTTTCTTT.

The CDR3 here is CASSQELPRGRPYGYTF. The CDR3, as DNA: TGCGCCAGCAGCCAAGAATTGCCGCGGGGCAGACCCTATGGCTACACCTTC. This chain connects TRBV4-3 to TRBJ1-2; D is possibly TRBD1 (5 bases). V dropped 0 bases and J dropped 4 bases, with 18 bases sitting between them. The CDR3 covers 17 residues. Per the germline V gene, CDR1 is LGHNA and CDR2 is YSLEER.

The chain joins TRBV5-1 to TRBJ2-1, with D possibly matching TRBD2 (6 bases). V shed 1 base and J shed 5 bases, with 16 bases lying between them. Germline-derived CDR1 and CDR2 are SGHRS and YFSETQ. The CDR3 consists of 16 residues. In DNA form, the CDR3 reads TGCGCCAGCAGCTTGTCGGGAGATTTCCTTAACAATGAGCAGTTCTTC. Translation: CASSLSGDFLNNEQFF.

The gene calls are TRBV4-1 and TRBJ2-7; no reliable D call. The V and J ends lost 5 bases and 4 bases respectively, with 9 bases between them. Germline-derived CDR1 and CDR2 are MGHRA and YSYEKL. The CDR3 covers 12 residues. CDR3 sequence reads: CASSAGTYEQYF. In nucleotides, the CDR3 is TGCGCCAGCAGCGCAGGAACGTACGAGCAGTACTTC.